Given below is one T cell receptor beta chain in context. Its cognate antigen is unknown. Primers for the PCR totalled 60 Vbeta and 13 Jbeta. Per the original data handling: Later analysis identified roughly 84 million unique TCR beta chains, about 12 million shared. The data were produced by immunoSEQ multiplex PCR, yet TCRdb's version contains in-frame clones alone and is incomplete. V, J and clone size reflect that table, while D and trimming were determined from the DNA. This sample carries about 200,000 clones, roughly 87% of them seen once, and the ten largest clones take 1.1%. The source of the sample is a study of cytomegalovirus exposure and HLA in healthy donors. Study background: Most genotyped donors, 81% of 300 to 400, had Caucasian-associated genetic ancestry.

Sampled while nominally healthy, donors likely had unrecorded immune exposures. The CDR3 loop spans 15 amino acids. Germline assignment: CDR1 SGHAT and CDR2 FQNNGV. Germline trimming cut 3 bases from V and 4 bases from J; bases unmatched to any gene: 7. General study findings and limits: Rare sequences made up most TCRs, while some public TCRs were found in many donors.

The chain links TRBV11-2 to TRBJ1-2; 8 bases match TRBD1. This receptor was taken from a boy aged 2-15 years in good health and CMV-seronegative. The sequenced sample consisted of PBMCs. Written as DNA, the CDR3 is TGTGCCAGCAGCTTGTCAGGGGGCGCAGGCTATGGCTACACCTTC. Amino acids: CASSLSGGAGYGYTF. The full variable domain, its missing parts supplied by reference TRBV11-2 and TRBJ1-2, is EAGVAQSPRYKIIEKRQSVAFWCNPISGHATLYWYQQILGQGPKLLIQFQNNGVVDDSQLPKDRFSAERLKGVDSTLKIQPAKLEDSAVYLCASSLSGGAGYGYTFGSGTRLTVV.